This T cell receptor beta chain was recovered during a study of PD-L1 blockade in urothelial cancer. For the study at large: About 85% of the 29 patients were men whose urothelial cancer was bladder-origin. Blood was tested 3 weeks (second dose) and 6 weeks into treatment.

Looked up from germline, CDR1 is SGDLS and CDR2 is YYNGEE. The germline V and J ends were trimmed by 2 bases and 6 bases, with 17 bases remaining between them. This CDR3 spans 15 amino acids. Clones were sequenced by immunoSEQ multiplex PCR, and TCRdb holds only the in-frame ones, with some missing. Of some 52,000 clones in the sample, approximately 75% were seen once. This receptor was taken from a man between 70 and 80 years old with urothelial cancer. Sequenced material: PBMCs, taken around atezolizumab (anti-PD-L1) treatment. The rearrangement uses TRBV9 and TRBJ1-1; D not resolved. The CDR3 reads CASSVLAGLSSEAFF. CDR3 in DNA: TGTGCCAGCAGCGTCCTGGCAGGCCTATCCTCTGAAGCTTTCTTT.